The T cell receptor (beta chain) under discussion was sequenced for a study of cytomegalovirus exposure and HLA in healthy donors (TCRdb year 2017). Background for the entire study: According to a later analysis, one platform produced both the 120 validation repertoires and the 670 or so repertoires of the first cohort. The aim of the study was to test whether cataloging public T cell receptors could identify signatures of past pathogen exposure. Along with the approximately 650-subject first cohort, a separate validation cohort of over a hundred different subjects was used. To predict cytomegalovirus infection status, the study combined high-throughput TCR immunosequencing, statistical association of individual TCRs with disease status, and machine learning.

Libraries were prepared through the immunoSEQ multiplex PCR assay. In the original analysis: A statistical classification framework was built for diagnosing cytomegalovirus status from the catalog of TCR beta chain sequences. Not all clones reach the TCRdb copy of this immuneACCESS table, which keeps in-frame sequences only. Checked studies attribute under half of the gap to unresolved V genes and leave the rest unexplained. V and J calls and clone size are as listed in that table; D and trimming were resolved from the DNA. This sample has roughly 150,000 clones in its table, and less than 90% of those were observed once. The ten largest clones represent approximately 2.2% of the sample. The full study reports these points: While some public TCRs were present in many individuals, most TCR sequences turned up only very rarely across donors. A total of 150 or so TCR beta chains were listed by the study as associated with cytomegalovirus. In vitro tests confirmed that a few of the cytomegalovirus-associated TCR beta chains recognize cytomegalovirus antigens. It was suggested by the authors that the approach could potentially be generalized to other disease states and immunological phenotypes. In both the original and validation cohorts, the classifier was reported to diagnose cytomegalovirus status with high specificity and sensitivity. In a later analysis, TCRs clustered in the first cohort were found to also tend to co-occur in the roughly 110 validation repertoires, with 94% of cluster scores above 0. All 130 or so repertoires were used to score co-occurrence in the validation cohort in a later analysis, because that analysis had no HLA typing for the cohort.

Separate from the roughly 650-subject first cohort, the validation cohort of roughly 110 subjects was the group to which the donors belonged. Remarks on this clone: This receptor's antigen is unknown. No base quality information exists; no much larger clone differs at one position.

V and J are truncated by 0 bases and 4 bases respectively, leaving an intervening sequence of 16 bases. From its cysteine to its phenylalanine, the CDR3 spans 17 amino acids. Of all the DNA, just the CDR3 is kept, 51 bases in frame from base 1. CDR1 and CDR2, per the germline V gene, are LGHNA and YSLEER. The sequencing input was PBMCs. The chain employs TRBV4-3 and TRBJ2-1; a confident D gene designation cannot be given. The sequence was obtained from a woman aged 18-29 years in good health and CMV-seronegative. The CDR3 region: CASSQDTMGRQYNEQFF. The DNA is as follows: TGCGCCAGCAGCCAAGATACGATGGGCCGACAATACAATGAGCAGTTCTTC.